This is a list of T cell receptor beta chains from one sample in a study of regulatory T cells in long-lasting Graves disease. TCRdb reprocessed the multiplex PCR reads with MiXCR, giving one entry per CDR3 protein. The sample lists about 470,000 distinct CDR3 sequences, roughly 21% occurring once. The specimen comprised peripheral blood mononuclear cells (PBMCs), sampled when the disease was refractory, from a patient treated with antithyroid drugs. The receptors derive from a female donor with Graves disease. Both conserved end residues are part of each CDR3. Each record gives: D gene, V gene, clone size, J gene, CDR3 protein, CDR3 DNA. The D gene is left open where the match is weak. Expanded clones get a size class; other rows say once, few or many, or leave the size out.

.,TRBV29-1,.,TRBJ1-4,CSVMSLFGEKLFF,TGCAGCGTCATGTCCCTGTTCGGGGAAAAACTGTTTTTT
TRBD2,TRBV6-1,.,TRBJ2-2,CASSERGGTSTGELFF,TGTGCCAGCAGTGAAAGGGGAGGGACGAGCACCGGGGAGCTGTTTTTT
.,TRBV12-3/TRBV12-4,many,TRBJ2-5,CASSFPGTKETQYF,TGTGCCAGCAGTTTCCCCGGGACAAAAGAGACCCAGTACTTC
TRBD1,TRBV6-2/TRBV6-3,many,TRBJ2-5,CASSRDRQETQYF,TGTGCCAGCAGTCGGGACAGACAAGAGACCCAGTACTTC
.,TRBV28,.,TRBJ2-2,CASSLEADNTGELFF,TGTGCCAGCAGTTTAGAGGCAGACAACACCGGGGAGCTGTTTTTT
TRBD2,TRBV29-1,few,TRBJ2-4,CSVYGTSGSPKNIQYF,TGCAGCGTTTACGGGACTAGCGGGAGTCCCAAAAACATTCAGTACTTC
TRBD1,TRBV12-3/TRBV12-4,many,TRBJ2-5,CASSPTGGGQETQYF,TGTGCCAGCAGTCCGACAGGGGGCGGGCAAGAGACCCAGTACTTC
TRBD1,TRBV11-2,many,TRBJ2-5,CASSTGQGAHQTQYF,TGTGCCAGCAGCACAGGACAGGGGGCGCATCAGACCCAGTACTTC
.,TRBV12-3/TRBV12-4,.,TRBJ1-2,CASTNQTSMYLCASSLRVRGYTF,.
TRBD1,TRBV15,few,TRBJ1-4,CATSRSPTGTATNEKLFF,TGTGCCACCAGCAGAAGCCCGACAGGGACAGCAACTAATGAAAAACTGTTTTTT
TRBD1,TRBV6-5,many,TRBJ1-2,CASSHSPGQGNYGYTF,TGTGCCAGCAGTCACTCCCCTGGACAGGGGAACTATGGCTACACCTTC
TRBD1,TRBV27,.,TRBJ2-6,CASSPWTGNFGANVLTF,TGTGCCAGCAGTCCTTGGACAGGGAATTTTGGGGCCAACGTCCTGACTTTC
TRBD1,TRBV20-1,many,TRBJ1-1,CSAPLTGTVRERAFF,TGCAGTGCACCATTGACAGGGACGGTTCGAGAGAGGGCTTTCTTT